This T cell receptor beta chain was recorded in a study of blood T cell repertoires in COVID-19. Study summary: In each case, the material was cDNA or gDNA derived from T cells, B-cell-depleted T cells, or PBMCs.

This CDR3 has 13 residues. J was trimmed by 4 bases and V by 3 bases; bases with no gene match: 2. Germline CDR1 reads SGHRS; CDR2 reads YFSETQ. Source study methods: Reference gene primer amplification yielded estimated nucleated cell counts. Clones were sequenced by immunoSEQ multiplex PCR, and TCRdb holds only the in-frame ones, with some missing. V and J calls plus clone size are reproduced from that table; the DNA served to infer D and trimming. The sample contains around 130,000 clones, about 83% of which appear only once. This chain joins TRBV5-1 and TRBJ1-1, with 8 bases aligning to TRBD1. The clonotype comes from a man in his forties with active or convalescent COVID-19. Sequencing was performed on peripheral blood. CDR3 in amino acids: CASSSDRATEAFF. DNA of the CDR3: TGCGCCAGCAGCTCGGACAGGGCCACTGAAGCTTTCTTT.